This T cell receptor (beta chain) was sequenced in a study of CD8+CD57+ T cells in acquired aplastic anemia (dated by TCRdb to 2017 to 2018). Regarding the complete study: A mean of about 3.2 ug of DNA, ranging from roughly 0.19 to 27.4 ug, was extracted from sorted CD4+ and CD8+ cells. An average of roughly 10 million reads for CD4+ cells and approximately 11 million reads for CD8+ cells was obtained from healthy donor samples.

In this study, sorted CD4+ and CD8+ T cells from the blood of healthy subjects and of severe aplastic anemia patients had their TCR repertoires deep-sequenced. Ficoll-Paque density gradient centrifugation was used to isolate peripheral blood mononuclear cells. Before DNA was extracted, CD4+ and CD8+ T cells were sorted using either FACS or magnetic beads. As regards this clonotype: Its antigen is unknown. A junction boundary mismatches the germline segment, possibly from a read error.

Including the terminal cysteine and phenylalanine, the CDR3 comprises 15 residues. The entry retains the CDR3 DNA only, 45 bases that are in frame from base 1. The germline V gene supplies CDR1 SGDLS and CDR2 YYNGEE. Genomic DNA served as template for TCR beta VDJ combination and CDR3 sequence profiling. An Illumina HiSeq 2000 was the platform used for TCR repertoire sequencing. The paper's processing steps were these. Repertoires were assessed using TRBV/TRBJ rearrangement plots, CDR3 size and DJ length profiles, and Simpson's diversity index. The most abundant DNA sequence in the deep sequencing data was taken as the immunodominant clone. CDR3 amino acid sequences were checked for sharing between subjects and were compared against published repertoires and the VDJdb database. The public reads were reanalyzed by TCRdb: fastp trimming at Q25, MiXCR alignment, in-frame beta chains only. Rows matching on CDR3 protein sequence are summarized as one entry with the most common DNA and genes. These V and J calls originate from TCRdb's pipeline instead of the authors' own analysis. For this sample there are hundreds of thousands of distinct CDR3 sequences; roughly 68% appear just once. The top ten hold 4% of the sample.

Overall results and qualifications from the work: Between patients and healthy controls, no significant difference in CD8+ Simpson's diversity was found (P=0.060). Around 27 CD8+ CDR3 sequences were found in both patients and controls but appeared to be highly expressed in patients and within the immunodominant clones of the patients.

This TCR was sampled from a human donor in good health, serving as a control. Sequenced: sorted CD4+, CD8+, or CD8+CD57+ T cells (not recorded which) from PBMCs. This receptor chain uses TRBV9 and TRBJ2-3, with the D segment possibly TRBD1 or TRBD2, each aligning over 5 bases. Here the CDR3 is given as CASSVATGGAGTQYF. The sequence in DNA is TGTGCCAGCAGCGTAGCTACTGGTGGGGCGGGTACGCAGTACTTT.